These 3 T cell receptor beta chains came from one sample sequenced in a study of cytomegalovirus exposure and HLA in healthy donors. TCRdb's copy holds only in-frame clones and misses some; the assay was immunoSEQ multiplex PCR. The sample contains 250,000 or so clones, about 87% of which appear only once. The sample was PBMCs. The origin of the receptors is a man aged 18-30 years in good health and CMV-seronegative.

The chain is built from TRBV5-1 and TRBJ1-1; 7 bases align to TRBD1. This CDR3 comprises 14 residues. Trimming at V came to 3 bases and at J to 0 bases, leaving 2 bases not matched to a gene. Germline V CDR1 and CDR2: SGHRS, YFSETQ. CDR3 DNA sequence: TGCGCCAGCAGCTCAGGGGGGATGAACACTGAAGCTTTCTTT. Translating gives CASSSGGMNTEAFF.

The V call is TRBV5-1, the J call TRBJ2-6, with D perhaps matching TRBD2 (6 bases). CDR1 SGHRS and CDR2 YFSETQ come from the germline V gene. V was shortened by 4 bases and J by 0 bases, with 17 bases between the two germline ends. There are 18 residues in the CDR3. Here the CDR3 reads CASSPGTSSSSGANVLTF. In nucleotides, the CDR3 is TGCGCCAGCAGCCCCGGGACTTCTTCAAGCTCTGGGGCCAACGTCCTGACTTTC.

The V gene is TRBV4-3, the J gene TRBJ2-5; TRBD1 agrees at 7 bases. CDR1 LGHNA and CDR2 YSLEER come from the germline V gene. Losses at the gene ends were 4 bases for V and 2 bases for J; bases not matched to a gene: 4. The CDR3 has 14 amino acids. CDR3 coding DNA: TGCGCCAGCAGCCGGGACAGACATCAAGAGACCCAGTACTTC. It translates to CASSRDRHQETQYF.